Listed here are 2 T cell receptor beta chains from one sample, sequenced in a study of cytomegalovirus exposure and HLA in healthy donors. Vbeta (60) and Jbeta (13) primers were used in the PCR. TCRdb's copy holds only in-frame clones and misses some; the assay was immunoSEQ multiplex PCR. The sample has about 150,000 clones, roughly 80% seen once. Sequenced material: PBMCs. The receptors come from a man aged 30 to 39 in good health and CMV-seropositive.

The chain has TRBV6-6 and TRBJ1-3, with a weak D call TRBD1 (6 bases). Germline values: CDR1 MNHNY, CDR2 SVGAGI (reference sequence). CDR3 length: 15 residues. Between the trimmed V and J ends, which lost 6 bases and 0 bases, there was a span of 12 bases. The CDR3 DNA sequence: TGTGCCAGCAGGGGCCGGGACATCTCTGGAAACACCATATATTTT. Translating gives CASRGRDISGNTIYF.

The rearrangement joins TRBV11-1 to TRBJ2-1; 14 bases map to TRBD2. This CDR3 is built from 15 residues. Unmatched junction bases numbered 5, after V lost 4 bases and J lost 9 bases. The V gene's germline CDR1 is SGHAT and CDR2 FQDESV (reference sequence). In DNA form, the CDR3 reads TGTGCCAGCAGCTGGACTAGCGGGAGGAGTGGTGAGCAGTTCTTC. Translation: CASSWTSGRSGEQFF.